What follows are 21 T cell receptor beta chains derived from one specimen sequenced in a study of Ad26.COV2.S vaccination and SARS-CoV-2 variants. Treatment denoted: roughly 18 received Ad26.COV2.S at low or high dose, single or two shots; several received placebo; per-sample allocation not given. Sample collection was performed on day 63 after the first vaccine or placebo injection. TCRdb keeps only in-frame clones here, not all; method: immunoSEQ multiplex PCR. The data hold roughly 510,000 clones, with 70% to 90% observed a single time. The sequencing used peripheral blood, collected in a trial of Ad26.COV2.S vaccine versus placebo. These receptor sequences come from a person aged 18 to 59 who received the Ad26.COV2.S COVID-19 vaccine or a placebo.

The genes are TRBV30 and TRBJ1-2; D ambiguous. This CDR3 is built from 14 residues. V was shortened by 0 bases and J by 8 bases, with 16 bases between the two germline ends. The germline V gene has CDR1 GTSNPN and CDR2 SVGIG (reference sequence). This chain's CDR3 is CAWSVLGRLKGYTF. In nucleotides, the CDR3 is TGTGCCTGGAGTGTCCTTGGGCGGCTCAAAGGCTACACCTTC.

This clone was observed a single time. Written as DNA, the CDR3 is TGTGCCAGTAGTATTTTGGGACAGGGAAGTCAGCCCCAGCATTTT. This sequence encodes CASSILGQGSQPQHF. The chain has TRBV19 and TRBJ1-5, with TRBD1 matching 9 bases. Trimming took 3 bases from V and 6 from J; bases not matched to a gene: 6. Per the germline V gene, CDR1 is LNHDA and CDR2 is SQIVND (reference sequence). This CDR3 comprises 15 residues. Using reference TRBV19 and TRBJ1-5 for the parts outside the CDR3, the full variable domain is DGGITQSPKYLFRKEGQNVTLSCEQNLNHDAMYWYRQDPGQGLRLIYYSQIVNDFQKGDIAEGYSVSREKKESFPLTVTSAQKNPTAFYLCASSILGQGSQPQHFGDGTRLSIL.

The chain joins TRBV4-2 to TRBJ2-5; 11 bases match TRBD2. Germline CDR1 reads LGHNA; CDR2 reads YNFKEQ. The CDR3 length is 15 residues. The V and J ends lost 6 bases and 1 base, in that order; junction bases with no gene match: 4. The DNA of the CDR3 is TGTGCCAGCAGTCGTAGCGGGGGGGGCCAAGAGACCCAGTACTTC. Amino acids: CASSRSGGGQETQYF.

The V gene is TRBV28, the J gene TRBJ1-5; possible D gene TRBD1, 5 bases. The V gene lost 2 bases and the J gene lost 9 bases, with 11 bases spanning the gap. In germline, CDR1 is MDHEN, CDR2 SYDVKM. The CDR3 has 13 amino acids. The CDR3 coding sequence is TGTGCCAGCAGTTTAGGGGGGGAAGGGCCCCAGCATTTT. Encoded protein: CASSLGGEGPQHF.

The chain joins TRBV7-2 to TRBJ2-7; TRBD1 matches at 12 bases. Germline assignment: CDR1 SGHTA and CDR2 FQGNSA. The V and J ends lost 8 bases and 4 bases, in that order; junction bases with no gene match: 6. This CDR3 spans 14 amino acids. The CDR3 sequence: CASQRDRGRYEQYF. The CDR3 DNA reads TGTGCCAGCCAGCGGGACAGGGGGCGTTACGAGCAGTACTTC.

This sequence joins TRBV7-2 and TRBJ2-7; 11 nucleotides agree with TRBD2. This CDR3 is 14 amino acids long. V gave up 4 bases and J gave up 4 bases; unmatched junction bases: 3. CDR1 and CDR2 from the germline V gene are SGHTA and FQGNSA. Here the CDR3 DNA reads TGTGCCAGCAGCTATAGCGGGAGGGCGTACGAGCAGTACTTC. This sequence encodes CASSYSGRAYEQYF.

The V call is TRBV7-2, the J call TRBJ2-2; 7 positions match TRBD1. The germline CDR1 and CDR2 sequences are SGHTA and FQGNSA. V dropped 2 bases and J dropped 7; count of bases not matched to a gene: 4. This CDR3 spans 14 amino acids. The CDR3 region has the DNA TGTGCCAGCAGCTTACCGGGACAGAACGGGGAGCTGTTTTTT. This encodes CASSLPGQNGELFF.

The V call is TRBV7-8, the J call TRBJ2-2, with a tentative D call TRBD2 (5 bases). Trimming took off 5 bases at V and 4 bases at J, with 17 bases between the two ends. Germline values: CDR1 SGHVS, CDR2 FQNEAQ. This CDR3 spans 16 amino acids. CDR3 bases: TGTGCCAGCAGCCGAGAGGGCGGACGCGGCACCGGGGAGCTGTTTTTT. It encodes CASSREGGRGTGELFF.

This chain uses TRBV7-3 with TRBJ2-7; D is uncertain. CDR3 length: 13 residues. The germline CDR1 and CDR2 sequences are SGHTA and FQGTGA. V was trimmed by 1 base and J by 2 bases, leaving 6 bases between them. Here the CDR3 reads CASSLSQAYEQYF. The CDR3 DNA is TGTGCCAGCAGCTTAAGCCAAGCCTACGAGCAGTACTTC.

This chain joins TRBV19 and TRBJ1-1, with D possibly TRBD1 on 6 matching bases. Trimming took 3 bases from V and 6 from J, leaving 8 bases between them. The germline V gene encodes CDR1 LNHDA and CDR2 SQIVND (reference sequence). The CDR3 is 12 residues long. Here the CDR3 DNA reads TGTGCCAGTAGTATGAACAGGGCTGAAGCTTTCTTT. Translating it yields CASSMNRAEAFF. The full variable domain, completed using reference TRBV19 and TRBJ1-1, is DGGITQSPKYLFRKEGQNVTLSCEQNLNHDAMYWYRQDPGQGLRLIYYSQIVNDFQKGDIAEGYSVSREKKESFPLTVTSAQKNPTAFYLCASSMNRAEAFFGQGTRLTVV.

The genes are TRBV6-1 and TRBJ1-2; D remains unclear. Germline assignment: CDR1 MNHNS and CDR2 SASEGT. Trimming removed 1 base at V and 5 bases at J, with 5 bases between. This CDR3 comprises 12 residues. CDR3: CASSEVGYGYTF. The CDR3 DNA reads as TGTGCCAGCAGTGAAGTAGGTTATGGCTACACCTTC.

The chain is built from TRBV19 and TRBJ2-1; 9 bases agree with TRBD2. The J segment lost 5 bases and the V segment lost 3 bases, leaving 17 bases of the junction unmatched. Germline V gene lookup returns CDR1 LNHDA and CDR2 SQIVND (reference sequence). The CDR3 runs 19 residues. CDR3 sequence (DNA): TGTGCCAGTAGTATTGCGGGGGGGAATCCGGGAGTGCCCGACAATGAGCAGTTCTTC. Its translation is CASSIAGGNPGVPDNEQFF. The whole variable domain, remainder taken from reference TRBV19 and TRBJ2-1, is DGGITQSPKYLFRKEGQNVTLSCEQNLNHDAMYWYRQDPGQGLRLIYYSQIVNDFQKGDIAEGYSVSREKKESFPLTVTSAQKNPTAFYLCASSIAGGNPGVPDNEQFFGPGTRLTVL.

The DNA for the CDR3 is TGTGCCAGCAGCTTGACACGGCAAGAGACCCAGTACTTC. Protein product: CASSLTRQETQYF. V gene TRBV5-6 combines with J gene TRBJ2-5; D unresolved. V gave up 1 base and J gave up 2 bases, with 6 bases separating them. Germline CDR1 is SGHDT and CDR2 is YYEEEE. CDR3 size: 13 residues.

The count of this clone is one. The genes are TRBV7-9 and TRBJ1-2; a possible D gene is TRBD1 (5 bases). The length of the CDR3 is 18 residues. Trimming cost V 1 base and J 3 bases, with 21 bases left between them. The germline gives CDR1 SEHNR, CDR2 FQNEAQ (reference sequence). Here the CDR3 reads CASSLVKGRALPYYGYTF. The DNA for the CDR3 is TGTGCCAGCAGCTTAGTTAAGGGCAGGGCGCTACCGTACTATGGCTACACCTTC.

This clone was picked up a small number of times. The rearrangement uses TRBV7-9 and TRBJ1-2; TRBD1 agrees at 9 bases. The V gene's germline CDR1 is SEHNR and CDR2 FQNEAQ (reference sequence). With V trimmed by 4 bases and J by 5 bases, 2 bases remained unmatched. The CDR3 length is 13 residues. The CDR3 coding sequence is TGTGCCAGCAGCTACGGGACAGGGTATGGCTACACCTTC. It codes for CASSYGTGYGYTF.

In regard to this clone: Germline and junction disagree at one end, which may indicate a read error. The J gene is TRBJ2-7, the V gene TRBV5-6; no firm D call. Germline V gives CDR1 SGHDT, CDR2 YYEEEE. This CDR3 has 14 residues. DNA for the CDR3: TGTGCCAGCAGGTTACTGGGTACCTCCTCCGAGCAGTACTTC. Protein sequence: CASRLLGTSSEQYF.

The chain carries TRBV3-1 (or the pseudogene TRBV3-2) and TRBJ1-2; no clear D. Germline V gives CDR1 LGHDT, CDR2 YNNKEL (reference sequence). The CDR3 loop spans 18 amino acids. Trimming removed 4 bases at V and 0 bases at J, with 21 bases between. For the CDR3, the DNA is TGTGCCAGCAGCCCCAAACCTCGTCCCAGCGGGGCTAACTATGGCTACACCTTC. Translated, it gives CASSPKPRPSGANYGYTF.

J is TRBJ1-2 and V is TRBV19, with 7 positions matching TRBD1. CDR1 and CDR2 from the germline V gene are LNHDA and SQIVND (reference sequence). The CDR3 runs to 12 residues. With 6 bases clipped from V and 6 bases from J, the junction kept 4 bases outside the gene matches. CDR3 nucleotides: TGTGCCAGTAGGGACAGGTACGATGGCTACACCTTC. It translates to CASRDRYDGYTF. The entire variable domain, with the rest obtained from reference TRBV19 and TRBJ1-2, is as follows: DGGITQSPKYLFRKEGQNVTLSCEQNLNHDAMYWYRQDPGQGLRLIYYSQIVNDFQKGDIAEGYSVSREKKESFPLTVTSAQKNPTAFYLCASRDRYDGYTFGSGTRLTVV.

The CDR3 sequence: CASFRTRGGDEQFF. The DNA for the CDR3 is TGTGCCAGCTTTCGGACTCGCGGGGGGGATGAGCAGTTCTTC. This chain uses TRBV6-6 with TRBJ2-1, with 9 bases lining up with TRBD2. The germline V gene has CDR1 MNHNY and CDR2 SVGAGI (reference sequence). The trim removed 8 bases at V and 8 bases at J, leaving 10 bases unmatched. The CDR3 loop spans 14 amino acids.

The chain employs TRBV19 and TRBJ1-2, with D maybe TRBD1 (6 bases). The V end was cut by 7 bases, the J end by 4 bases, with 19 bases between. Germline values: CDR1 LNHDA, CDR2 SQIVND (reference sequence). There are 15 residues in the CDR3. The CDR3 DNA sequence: TGTGCCAGTAAGAGCTCCCCGGACAGCTCCTATGGCTACACCTTC. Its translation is CASKSSPDSSYGYTF.

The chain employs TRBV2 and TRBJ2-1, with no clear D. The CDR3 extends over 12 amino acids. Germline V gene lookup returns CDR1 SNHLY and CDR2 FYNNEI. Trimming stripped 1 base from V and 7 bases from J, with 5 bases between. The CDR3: CASSEVGNEQFF. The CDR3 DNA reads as TGTGCCAGCAGTGAAGTAGGGAATGAGCAGTTCTTC.